This T cell receptor beta chain was recorded in a study of shared clonotypes between healthy human individuals. Study-wide context: The study used three CD4 naive, three CD4 memory, two CD8 naive and one CD8 memory plate per donor.

Libraries were prepared by immunoSEQ multiplex PCR; TCRdb keeps only in-frame clonotypes and omits some of them. The repertoire consists of 300,000 to 400,000 clones, with roughly 70% occurring once and the leading ten covering approximately 10%. Division of CD4+ cells produced a CD45RA+ naive subset and a CD45RA-negative memory subset. Trimming pared 6 bases from V and 6 bases from J, leaving 18 bases between. The V gene's germline CDR1 is MNHEY and CDR2 SVGAGI. The CDR3 is made up of 15 amino acids. Source material: memory CD4+ T cells sorted from blood. Subset here: CD45RA-negative fraction. This TCR was sampled from a man aged 25 to 45 in good health. This chain joins TRBV6-5 and TRBJ1-5; maybe TRBD1 (5 bases). CDR3 in amino acids: CASRRRVQGGQPQHF. The CDR3 coding sequence is TGTGCCAGCAGAAGGAGGGTCCAGGGCGGTCAGCCCCAGCATTTT.